The subject of this entry is one T cell receptor (beta chain). CDR3 size: 14 residues. The germline V and J ends were trimmed by 7 bases and 6 bases, with 15 bases remaining between them. Looked up from germline, CDR1 is MDHEN and CDR2 is SYDVKM. These data come from a study of T cell changes during pregnancy in multiple sclerosis. Generated by immunoSEQ multiplex PCR, the TCRdb table keeps only in-frame clones and is missing some. In the table there are about 68,000 clones, around 92% of which are singletons. This TCR was recovered from a female donor in good health, enrolled as a control in a pregnancy study. The material sequenced was peripheral blood, taken in the second trimester of pregnancy. The rearrangement joins TRBV28 to TRBJ2-2; perhaps TRBD2 as D (6 bases). In nucleotides, the CDR3 is TGTGCCAGCACCCGACTAGGGTCGTCCGGGGAGCTGTTTTTT. It yields the protein CASTRLGSSGELFF.